What follows is one T cell receptor beta chain and its context. No antigen is known for it. This specimen belongs to a study of T cells expressing NK-cell markers. Looking at the study overall: HCMV seropositivity marked most of the eight sequenced donors; one was seronegative.

The CDR3 length is 14 residues. Per germline, CDR1 SNHLY and CDR2 FYNNEI. Findings and caveats of the study: In 5 to 7 donors, dominant CD3+CD56+NKG2C+ clones formed 1.0-7.0% of CD8+ cells. For four donors, these clonotypes were likewise the leading ones in the CD3+CD56-NKG2C+ fraction.

cDNA encoding TCR beta was synthesized via 5'RACE template switching incorporating UMIs. Each CDR3 protein gets one entry in TCRdb, which reprocessed the 5' RACE reads and gives no DNA. The sample totals about 30,000 distinct CDR3 sequences. The source of this sequence is a woman between 18 and 70 years old in good health. The gene calls are TRBV2 and TRBJ2-7; absent DNA, TCRdb's TRBD2 call cannot be checked. Sequences were obtained from blood T cells: a sorted CD56 or NKG2C T cell subset, CD4+ or CD8+ T cells, or bulk PBMC T cells (not recorded which). The CDR3 sequence is CASSEVAGGHEQYF.